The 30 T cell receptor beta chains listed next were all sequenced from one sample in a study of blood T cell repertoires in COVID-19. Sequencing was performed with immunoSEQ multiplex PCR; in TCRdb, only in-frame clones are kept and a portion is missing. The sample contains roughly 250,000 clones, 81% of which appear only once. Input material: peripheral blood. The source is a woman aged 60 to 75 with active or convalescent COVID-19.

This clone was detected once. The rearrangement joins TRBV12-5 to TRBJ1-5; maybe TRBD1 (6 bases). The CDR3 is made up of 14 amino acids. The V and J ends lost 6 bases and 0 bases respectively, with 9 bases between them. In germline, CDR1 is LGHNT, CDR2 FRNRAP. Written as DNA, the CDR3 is TGTGCTAGTGGCCAACAGGGTAGCAATCAGCCCCAGCATTTT. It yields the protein CASGQQGSNQPQHF. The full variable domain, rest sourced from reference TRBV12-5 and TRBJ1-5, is DARVTQTPRHKVTEMGQEVTMRCQPILGHNTVFWYRQTMMQGLELLAYFRNRAPLDDSGMPKDRFSAEMPDATLATLKIQPSEPRDSAVYFCASGQQGSNQPQHFGDGTRLSIL.

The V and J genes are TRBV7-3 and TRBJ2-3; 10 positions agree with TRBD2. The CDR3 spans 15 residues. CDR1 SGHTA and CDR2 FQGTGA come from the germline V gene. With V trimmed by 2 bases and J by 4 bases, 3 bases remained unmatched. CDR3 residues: CASSLPGTSADTQYF. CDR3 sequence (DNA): TGTGCCAGCAGCTTACCAGGGACTAGCGCAGATACGCAGTATTTT.

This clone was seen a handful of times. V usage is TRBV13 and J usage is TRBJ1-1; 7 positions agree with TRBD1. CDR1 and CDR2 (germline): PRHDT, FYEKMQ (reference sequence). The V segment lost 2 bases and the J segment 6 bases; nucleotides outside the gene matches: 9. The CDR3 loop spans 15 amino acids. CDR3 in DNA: TGTGCCAGCAGCTTAAGGGGACAGCGGACGGCTGAAGCTTTCTTT. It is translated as CASSLRGQRTAEAFF. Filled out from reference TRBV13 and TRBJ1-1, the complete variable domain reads AAGVIQSPRHLIKEKRETATLKCYPIPRHDTVYWYQQGPGQDPQFLISFYEKMQSDKGSIPDRFSAQQFSDYHSELNMSSLELGDSALYFCASSLRGQRTAEAFFGQGTRLTVV.

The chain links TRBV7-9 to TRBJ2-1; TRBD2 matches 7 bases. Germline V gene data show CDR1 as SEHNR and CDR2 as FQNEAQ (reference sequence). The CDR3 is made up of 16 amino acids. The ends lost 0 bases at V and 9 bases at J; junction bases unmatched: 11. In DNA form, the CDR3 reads TGTGCCAGCAGCTTAGCAGGGGAGGGGATATCAGGTGAGCAGTTCTTC. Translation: CASSLAGEGISGEQFF.

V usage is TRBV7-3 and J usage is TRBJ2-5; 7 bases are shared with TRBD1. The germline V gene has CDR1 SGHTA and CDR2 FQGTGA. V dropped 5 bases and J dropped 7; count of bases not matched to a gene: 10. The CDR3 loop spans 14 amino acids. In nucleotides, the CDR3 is TGTGCCAGCAGCAAAACAGGGGTCGTGGGGACCCAGTACTTC. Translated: CASSKTGVVGTQYF.

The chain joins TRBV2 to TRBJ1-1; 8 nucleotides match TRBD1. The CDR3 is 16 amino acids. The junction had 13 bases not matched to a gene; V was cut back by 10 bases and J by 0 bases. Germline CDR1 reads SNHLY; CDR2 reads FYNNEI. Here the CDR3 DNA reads TGTGCCAACAGACAGGGGCGTGGGGGTTTGAACACTGAAGCTTTCTTT. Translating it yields CANRQGRGGLNTEAFF. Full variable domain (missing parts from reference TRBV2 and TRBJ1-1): EPEVTQTPSHQVTQMGQEVILRCVPISNHLYFYWYRQILGQKVEFLVSFYNNEISEKSEIFDDQFSVERPDGSNFTLKIRSTKLEDSAMYFCANRQGRGGLNTEAFFGQGTRLTVV.

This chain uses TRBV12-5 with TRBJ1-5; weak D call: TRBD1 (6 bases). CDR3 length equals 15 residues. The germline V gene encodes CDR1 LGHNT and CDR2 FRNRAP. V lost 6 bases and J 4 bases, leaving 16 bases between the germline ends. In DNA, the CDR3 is TGTGCTAGTGGCCTAGGGGGGGCGGAAAATCAGCCCCAGCATTTT. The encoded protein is CASGLGGAENQPQHF. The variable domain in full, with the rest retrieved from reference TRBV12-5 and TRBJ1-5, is DARVTQTPRHKVTEMGQEVTMRCQPILGHNTVFWYRQTMMQGLELLAYFRNRAPLDDSGMPKDRFSAEMPDATLATLKIQPSEPRDSAVYFCASGLGGAENQPQHFGDGTRLSIL.

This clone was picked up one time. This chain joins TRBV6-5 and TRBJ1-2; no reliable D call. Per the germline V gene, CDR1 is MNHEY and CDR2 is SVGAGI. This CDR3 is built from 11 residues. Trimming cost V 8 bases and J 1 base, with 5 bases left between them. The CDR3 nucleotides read TGTGCCAGCTCTAGTAACTATGGCTACACCTTC. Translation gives CASSSNYGYTF.

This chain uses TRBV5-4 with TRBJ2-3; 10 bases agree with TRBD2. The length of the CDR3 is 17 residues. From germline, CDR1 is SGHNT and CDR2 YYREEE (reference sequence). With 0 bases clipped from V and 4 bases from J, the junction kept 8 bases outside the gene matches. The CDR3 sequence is CASSLAERGGPSDTQYF. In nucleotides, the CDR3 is TGTGCCAGCAGCTTGGCTGAGCGGGGGGGCCCCTCAGATACGCAGTATTTT.

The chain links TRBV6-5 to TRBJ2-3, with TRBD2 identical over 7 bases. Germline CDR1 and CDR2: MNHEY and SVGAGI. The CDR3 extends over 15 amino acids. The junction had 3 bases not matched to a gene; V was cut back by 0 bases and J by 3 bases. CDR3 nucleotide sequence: TGTGCCAGCAGTTACTCTGGGGGGGGTACAGATACGCAGTATTTT. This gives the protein CASSYSGGGTDTQYF.

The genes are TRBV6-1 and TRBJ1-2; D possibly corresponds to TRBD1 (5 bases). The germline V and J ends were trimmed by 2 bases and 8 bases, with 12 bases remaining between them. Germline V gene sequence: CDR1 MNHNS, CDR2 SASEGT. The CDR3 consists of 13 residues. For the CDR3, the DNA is TGTGCCAGCAGTGAACGGGCAGGGCACGGCTACACCTTC. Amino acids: CASSERAGHGYTF.

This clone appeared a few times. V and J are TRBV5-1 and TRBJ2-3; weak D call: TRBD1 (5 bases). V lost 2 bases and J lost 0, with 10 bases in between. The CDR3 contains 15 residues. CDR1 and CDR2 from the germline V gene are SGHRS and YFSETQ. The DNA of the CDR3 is TGCGCCAGCAGCTTCAAGGGGTCTAGCACAGATACGCAGTATTTT. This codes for CASSFKGSSTDTQYF.

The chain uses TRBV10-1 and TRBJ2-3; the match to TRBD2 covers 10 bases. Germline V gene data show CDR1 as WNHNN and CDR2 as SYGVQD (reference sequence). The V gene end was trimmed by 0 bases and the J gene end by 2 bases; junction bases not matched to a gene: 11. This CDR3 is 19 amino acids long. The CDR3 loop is CASSESGVRSGGNTDTQYF. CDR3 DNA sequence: TGCGCCAGCAGTGAGTCGGGAGTCCGTAGCGGGGGGAACACAGATACGCAGTATTTT.

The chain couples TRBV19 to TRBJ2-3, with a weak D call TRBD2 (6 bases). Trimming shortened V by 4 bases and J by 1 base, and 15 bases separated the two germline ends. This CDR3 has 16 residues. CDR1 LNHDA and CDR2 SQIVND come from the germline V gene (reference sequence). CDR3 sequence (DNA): TGTGCCAGTAGTACTACGGACGGGGGAGGCACAGATACGCAGTATTTT. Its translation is CASSTTDGGGTDTQYF.

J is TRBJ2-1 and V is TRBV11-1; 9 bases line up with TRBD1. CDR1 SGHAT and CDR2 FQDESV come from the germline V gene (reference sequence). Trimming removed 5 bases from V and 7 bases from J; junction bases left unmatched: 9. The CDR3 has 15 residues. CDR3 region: CASSITGGRGNEQFF. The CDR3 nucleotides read TGTGCCAGCAGCATCACAGGGGGCAGGGGTAATGAGCAGTTCTTC. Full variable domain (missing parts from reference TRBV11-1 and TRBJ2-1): EAEVAQSPRYKITEKSQAVAFWCDPISGHATLYWYRQILGQGPELLVQFQDESVVDDSQLPKDRFSAERLKGVDSTLKIQPAELGDSAMYLCASSITGGRGNEQFFGPGTRLTVL.

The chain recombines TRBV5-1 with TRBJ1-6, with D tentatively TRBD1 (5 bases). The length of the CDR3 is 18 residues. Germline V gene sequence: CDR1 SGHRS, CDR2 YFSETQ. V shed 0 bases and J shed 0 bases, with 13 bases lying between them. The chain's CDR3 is CASSLGQGVSSYNSPLHF. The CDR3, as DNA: TGCGCCAGCAGCTTGGGACAAGGGGTTAGCTCCTATAATTCACCCCTCCACTTT.

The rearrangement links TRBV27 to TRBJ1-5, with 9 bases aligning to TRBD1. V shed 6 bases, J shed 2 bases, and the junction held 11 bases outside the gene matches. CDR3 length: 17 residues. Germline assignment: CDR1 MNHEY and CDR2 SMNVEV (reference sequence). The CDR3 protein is CASRARTGEFRNQPQHF. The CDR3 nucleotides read TGTGCCAGCAGGGCTCGGACAGGGGAGTTCCGCAATCAGCCCCAGCATTTT.

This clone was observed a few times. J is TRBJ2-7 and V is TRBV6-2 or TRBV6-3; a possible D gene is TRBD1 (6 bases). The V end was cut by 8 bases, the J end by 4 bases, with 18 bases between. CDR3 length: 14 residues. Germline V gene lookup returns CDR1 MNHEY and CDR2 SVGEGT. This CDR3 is CASGQLKGVYEQYF. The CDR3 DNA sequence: TGTGCCAGCGGCCAACTAAAGGGGGTATACGAGCAGTACTTC.

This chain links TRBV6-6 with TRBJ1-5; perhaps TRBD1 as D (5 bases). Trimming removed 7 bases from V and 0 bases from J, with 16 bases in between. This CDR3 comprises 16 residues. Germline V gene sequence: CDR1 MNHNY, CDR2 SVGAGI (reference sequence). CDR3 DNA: TGTGCCAGCATTCCCGGGGGGTACCTTAGCAATCAGCCCCAGCATTTT. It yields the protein CASIPGGYLSNQPQHF.

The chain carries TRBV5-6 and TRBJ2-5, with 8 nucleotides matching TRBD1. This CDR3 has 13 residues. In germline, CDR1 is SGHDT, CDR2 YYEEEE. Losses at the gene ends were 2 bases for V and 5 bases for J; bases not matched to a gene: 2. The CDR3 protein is CASSLQGGETQYF. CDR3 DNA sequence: TGTGCCAGCAGCTTACAGGGGGGCGAGACCCAGTACTTC.

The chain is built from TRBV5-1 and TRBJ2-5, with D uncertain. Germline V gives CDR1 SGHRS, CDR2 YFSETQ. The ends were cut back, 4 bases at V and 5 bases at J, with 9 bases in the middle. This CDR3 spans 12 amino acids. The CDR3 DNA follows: TGCGCCAGCAGCGCCGGTTGGGAGACCCAGTACTTC. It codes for CASSAGWETQYF. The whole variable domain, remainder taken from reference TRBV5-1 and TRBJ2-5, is KAGVTQTPRYLIKTRGQQVTLSCSPISGHRSVSWYQQTPGQGLQFLFEYFSETQRNKGNFPGRFSGRQFSNSRSEMNVSTLELGDSALYLCASSAGWETQYFGPGTRLLVL.

The CDR3 nucleotides read TGTGCCAGCCTTGCCCAGGGGGGACAGGGGCATTCACCCCTCCACTTT. This sequence encodes CASLAQGGQGHSPLHF. The chain joins TRBV5-4 to TRBJ1-6; 10 bases are a match to TRBD1. From germline, CDR1 is SGHNT and CDR2 YYREEE (reference sequence). CDR3 length equals 16 residues. Germline trimming cut 7 bases from V and 8 bases from J; bases unmatched to any gene: 12.

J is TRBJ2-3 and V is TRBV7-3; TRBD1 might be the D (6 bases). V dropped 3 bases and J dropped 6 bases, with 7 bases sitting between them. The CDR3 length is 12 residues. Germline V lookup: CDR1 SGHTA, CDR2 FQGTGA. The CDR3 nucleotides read TGTGCCAGCAGCTTCGGACAGGATACGCAGTATTTT. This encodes CASSFGQDTQYF. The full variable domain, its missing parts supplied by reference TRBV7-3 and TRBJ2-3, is GAGVSQTPSNKVTEKGKYVELRCDPISGHTALYWYRQSLGQGPEFLIYFQGTGAADDSGLPNDRFFAVRPEGSVSTLKIQRTERGDSAVYLCASSFGQDTQYFGPGTRLTVL.

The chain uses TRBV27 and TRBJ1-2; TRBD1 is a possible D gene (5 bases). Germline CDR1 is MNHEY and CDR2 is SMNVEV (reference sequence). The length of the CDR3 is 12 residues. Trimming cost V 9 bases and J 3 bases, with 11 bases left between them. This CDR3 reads CASSRGDYGYTF. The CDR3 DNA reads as TGTGCCAGTTCTCGGGGGGACTATGGCTACACCTTC.

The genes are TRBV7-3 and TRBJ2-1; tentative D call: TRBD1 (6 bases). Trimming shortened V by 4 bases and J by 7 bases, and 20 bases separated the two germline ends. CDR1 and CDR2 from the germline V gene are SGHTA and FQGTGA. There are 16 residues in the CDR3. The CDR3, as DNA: TGTGCCAGCAGCTCGACAGGTCCCGCGGTCGGGAATGAGCAGTTCTTC. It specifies CASSSTGPAVGNEQFF.

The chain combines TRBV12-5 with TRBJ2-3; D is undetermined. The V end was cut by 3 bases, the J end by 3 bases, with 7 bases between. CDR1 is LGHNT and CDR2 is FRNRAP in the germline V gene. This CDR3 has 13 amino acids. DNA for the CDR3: TGTGCTAGTGGTTTTTCGGGTACAGATACGCAGTATTTT. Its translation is CASGFSGTDTQYF.

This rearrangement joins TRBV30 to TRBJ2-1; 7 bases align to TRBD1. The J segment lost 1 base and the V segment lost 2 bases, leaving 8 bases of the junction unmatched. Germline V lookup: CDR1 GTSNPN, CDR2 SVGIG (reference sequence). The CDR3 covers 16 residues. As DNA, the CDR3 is TGTGCCTGGAGTAAGGGGGCCAGGCCGTCCTACAATGAGCAGTTCTTC. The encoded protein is CAWSKGARPSYNEQFF.

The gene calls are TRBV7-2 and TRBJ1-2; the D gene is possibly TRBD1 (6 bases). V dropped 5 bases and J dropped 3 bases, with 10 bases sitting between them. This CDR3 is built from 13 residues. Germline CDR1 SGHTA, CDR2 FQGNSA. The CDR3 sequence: CASSPGGDYGYTF. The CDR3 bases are TGTGCCAGCAGCCCTGGGGGCGACTATGGCTACACCTTC. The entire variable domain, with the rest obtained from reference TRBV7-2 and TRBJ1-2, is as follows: GAGVSQSPSNKVTEKGKDVELRCDPISGHTALYWYRQSLGQGLEFLIYFQGNSAPDKSGLPSDRFSAERTGGSVSTLTIQRTQQEDSAVYLCASSPGGDYGYTFGSGTRLTVV.

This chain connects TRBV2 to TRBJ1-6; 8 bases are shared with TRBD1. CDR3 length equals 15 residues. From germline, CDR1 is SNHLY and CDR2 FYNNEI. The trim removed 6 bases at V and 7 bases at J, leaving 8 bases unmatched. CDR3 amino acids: CASRWETGDNSPLHF. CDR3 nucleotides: TGTGCCAGCAGGTGGGAGACAGGGGACAATTCACCCCTCCACTTT. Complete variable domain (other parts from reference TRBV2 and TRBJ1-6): EPEVTQTPSHQVTQMGQEVILRCVPISNHLYFYWYRQILGQKVEFLVSFYNNEISEKSEIFDDQFSVERPDGSNFTLKIRSTKLEDSAMYFCASRWETGDNSPLHFGNGTRLTVT.

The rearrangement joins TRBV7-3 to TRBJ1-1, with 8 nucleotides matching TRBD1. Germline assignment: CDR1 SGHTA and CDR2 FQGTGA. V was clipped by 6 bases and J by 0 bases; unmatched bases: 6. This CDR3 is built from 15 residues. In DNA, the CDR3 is TGTGCCAGCAGAGAGACAGGGGTCTTGAACACTGAAGCTTTCTTT. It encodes CASRETGVLNTEAFF.